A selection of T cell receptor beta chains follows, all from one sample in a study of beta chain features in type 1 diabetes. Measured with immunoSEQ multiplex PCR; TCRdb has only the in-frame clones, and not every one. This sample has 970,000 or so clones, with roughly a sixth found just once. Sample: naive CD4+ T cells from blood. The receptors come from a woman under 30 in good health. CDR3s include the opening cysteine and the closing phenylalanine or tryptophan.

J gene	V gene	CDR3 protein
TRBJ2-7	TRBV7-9	CASSLTNYEQYF
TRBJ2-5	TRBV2	CASSTLAGETQYF
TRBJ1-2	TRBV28	CASSSENFYGYTF
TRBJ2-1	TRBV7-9	CASSLETGGGYNEQFF
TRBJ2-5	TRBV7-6	CASSASDRGLSETQYF
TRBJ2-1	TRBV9	CASSVLRDGYYNEQFF
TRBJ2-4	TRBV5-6	CASRGRDDIQYF
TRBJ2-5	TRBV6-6	CASSSWTGEETQYF
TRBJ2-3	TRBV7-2	CASSLVAAERDTQYF
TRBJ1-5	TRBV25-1	CASSEYPQGSNQPQHF
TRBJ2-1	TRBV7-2	CASSLAARREGLDEQFF
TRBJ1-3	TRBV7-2	CASNQGWGNTIYF
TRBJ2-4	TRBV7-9	CASSLEGEHIQYF